This T cell receptor beta chain was sequenced during a study of blood T cell repertoires in COVID-19. In germline, CDR1 is MRHNA, CDR2 SNTAGT. This CDR3 region has 15 residues. Between the trimmed V and J ends, which lost 0 bases and 1 base, there was a span of 9 bases. Using immunoSEQ multiplex PCR, the repertoire was profiled, and TCRdb retains in-frame clones only, with some absent. Of hundreds of thousands of clones in the sample, 85% to 90% were seen once. Two negative PCRs, clearance, or symptom resolution were required of recovered Cohort 3 donors. The table lists this clone with a count of one.

The clonotype was recovered from a woman younger than 35 who had recovered from COVID-19. The material sequenced was PBMCs or T cells enriched from blood (not recorded which). The chain is built from TRBV6-4 and TRBJ2-5; D unclear. CDR3 nucleotide sequence: TGTGCCAGCAGTGACTCGGCCTCCCCCCAAGAGACCCAGTACTTC. Its translation is CASSDSASPQETQYF.